This TCR beta chain was sequenced in a study of CD8+CD57+ T cells in acquired aplastic anemia. Study-wide context: The study obtained an average of 3.2 ug of DNA from sorted CD4+ and CD8+ cells. Whole-study results and caveats: Patients had around 30 CD8+ CDR3 sequences in common with controls (the shared set). For CD8+ Simpson's diversity, patients and controls showed no significant difference.

To note about this clonotype: The target antigen is unknown.

Using genomic DNA as the template, TCR beta VDJ and CDR3 profiling was carried out. In TCRdb, the reads were re-called with MiXCR into one record per CDR3 protein. The table records under 200,000 distinct CDR3 sequences, about 45% of them present only once. It was patients with CD8+CD57+ cell expansion by flow cytometry who were chosen for sequencing. The specimen sequenced was sorted CD4+, CD8+, or CD8+CD57+ T cells (not recorded which) from PBMCs. The TCR was taken from a human donor with aplastic anemia.

In DNA, the CDR3 is TGTGCCACCCACAATGGAGTCGGTACTGAAGCTTTCTTT. It specifies CATHNGVGTEAFF. The chain has TRBV24-1 and TRBJ1-1; D is unclear. The CDR3 length is 13 residues. Germline V gene lookup returns CDR1 KGHDR and CDR2 SFDVKD. The V end was cut by 9 bases, the J end by 5 bases, with 15 bases between.